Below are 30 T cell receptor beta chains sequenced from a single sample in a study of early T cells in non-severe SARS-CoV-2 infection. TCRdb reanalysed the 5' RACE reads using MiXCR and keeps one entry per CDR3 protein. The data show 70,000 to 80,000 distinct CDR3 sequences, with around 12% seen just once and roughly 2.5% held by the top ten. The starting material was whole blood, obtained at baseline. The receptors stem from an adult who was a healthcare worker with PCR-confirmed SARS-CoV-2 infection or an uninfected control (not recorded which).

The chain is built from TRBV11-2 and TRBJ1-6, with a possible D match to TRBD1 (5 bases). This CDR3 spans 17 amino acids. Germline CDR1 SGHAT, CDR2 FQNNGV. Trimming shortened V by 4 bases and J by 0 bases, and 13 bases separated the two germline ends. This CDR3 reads CASSSRDRSSYNSPLHF. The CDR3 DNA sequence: TGTGCCAGCAGCTCCCGGGACCGAAGCTCCTATAATTCACCCCTCCACTTT.

The CDR3 reads CASSPLVGFLETQYF. Here the CDR3 DNA reads TGTGCCAGCAGCCCCCTCGTGGGGTTTCTCGAGACCCAGTACTTC. The chain has TRBV7-9 and TRBJ2-5; D uncertain. Germline CDR1 is SEHNR and CDR2 is FQNEAQ (reference sequence). Trimming removed 5 bases from V and 5 bases from J, with 18 bases in between. This CDR3 contains 15 residues. Full variable domain (outside the CDR3, taken from reference TRBV7-9 and TRBJ2-5): DTGVSQNPRHKITKRGQNVTFRCDPISEHNRLYWYRQTLGQGPEFLTYFQNEAQLEKSRLLSDRFSAERPKGSFSTLEIQRTEQGDSAMYLCASSPLVGFLETQYFGPGTRLLVL.

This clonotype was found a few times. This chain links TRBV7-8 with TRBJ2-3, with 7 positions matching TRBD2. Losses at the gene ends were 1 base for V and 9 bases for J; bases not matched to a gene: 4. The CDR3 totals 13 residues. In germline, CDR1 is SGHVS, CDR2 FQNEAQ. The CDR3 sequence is CASSLGAGDTQYF. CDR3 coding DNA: TGTGCCAGCAGCTTAGGGGCGGGGGACACGCAGTATTTT.

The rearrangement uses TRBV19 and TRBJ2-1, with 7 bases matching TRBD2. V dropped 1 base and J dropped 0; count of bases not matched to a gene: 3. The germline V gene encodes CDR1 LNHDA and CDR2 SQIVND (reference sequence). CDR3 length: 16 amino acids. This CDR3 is CASSIAGGSSYNEQFF. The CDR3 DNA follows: TGTGCCAGTAGTATAGCGGGCGGGAGCTCCTACAATGAGCAGTTCTTC.

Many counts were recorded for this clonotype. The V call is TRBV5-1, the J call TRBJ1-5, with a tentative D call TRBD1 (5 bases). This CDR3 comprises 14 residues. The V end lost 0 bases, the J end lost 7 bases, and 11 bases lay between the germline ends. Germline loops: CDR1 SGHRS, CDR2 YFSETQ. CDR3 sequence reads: CASSLDLRGQPQHF. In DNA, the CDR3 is TGCGCCAGCAGCTTGGATCTTCGGGGGCAGCCCCAGCATTTT. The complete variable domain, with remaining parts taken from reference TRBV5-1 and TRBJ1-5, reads KAGVTQTPRYLIKTRGQQVTLSCSPISGHRSVSWYQQTPGQGLQFLFEYFSETQRNKGNFPGRFSGRQFSNSRSEMNVSTLELGDSALYLCASSLDLRGQPQHFGDGTRLSIL.

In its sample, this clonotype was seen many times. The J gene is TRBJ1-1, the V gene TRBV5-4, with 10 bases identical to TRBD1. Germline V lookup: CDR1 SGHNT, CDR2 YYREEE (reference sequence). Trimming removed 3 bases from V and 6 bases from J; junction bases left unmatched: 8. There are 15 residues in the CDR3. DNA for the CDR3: TGTGCCAGCAGCTCACCGGGACAGGGGTGGTCTGAAGCTTTCTTT. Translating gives CASSSPGQGWSEAFF.

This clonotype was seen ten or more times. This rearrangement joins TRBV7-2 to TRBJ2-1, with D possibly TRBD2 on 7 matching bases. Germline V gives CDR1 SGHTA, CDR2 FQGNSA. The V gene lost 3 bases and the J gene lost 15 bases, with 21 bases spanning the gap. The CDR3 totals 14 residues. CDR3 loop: CASSFLGGGRLLFF. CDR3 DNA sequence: TGTGCCAGCAGCTTTTTGGGGGGGGGCCGCTTACTGTTCTTC.

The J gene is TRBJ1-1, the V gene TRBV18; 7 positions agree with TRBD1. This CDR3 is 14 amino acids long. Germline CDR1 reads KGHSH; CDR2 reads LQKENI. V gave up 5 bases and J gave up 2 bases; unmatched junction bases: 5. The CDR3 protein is CASSAQGPNTEAFF. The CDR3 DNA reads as TGTGCCAGCTCAGCACAGGGGCCCAACACTGAAGCTTTCTTT.

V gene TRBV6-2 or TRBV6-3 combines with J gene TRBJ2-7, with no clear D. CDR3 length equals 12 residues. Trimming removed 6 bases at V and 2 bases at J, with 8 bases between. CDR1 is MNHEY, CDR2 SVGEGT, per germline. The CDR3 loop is CASRSSPYEQYF. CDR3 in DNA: TGTGCCAGCAGATCCTCCCCCTACGAGCAGTACTTC.

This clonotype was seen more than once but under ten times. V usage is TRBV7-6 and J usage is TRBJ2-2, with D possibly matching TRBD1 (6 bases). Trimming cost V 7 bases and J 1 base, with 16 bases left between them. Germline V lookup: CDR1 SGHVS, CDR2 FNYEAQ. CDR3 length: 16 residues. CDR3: CASTLRGRKNTGELFF. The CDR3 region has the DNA TGTGCCAGCACCCTCAGGGGCAGGAAGAACACCGGGGAGCTGTTTTTT.

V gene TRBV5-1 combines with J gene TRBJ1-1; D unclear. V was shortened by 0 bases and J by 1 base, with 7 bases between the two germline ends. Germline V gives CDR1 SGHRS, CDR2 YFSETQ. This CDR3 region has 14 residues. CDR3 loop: CASSLVPENTEAFF. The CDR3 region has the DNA TGCGCCAGCAGCTTGGTCCCGGAGAACACTGAAGCTTTCTTT.

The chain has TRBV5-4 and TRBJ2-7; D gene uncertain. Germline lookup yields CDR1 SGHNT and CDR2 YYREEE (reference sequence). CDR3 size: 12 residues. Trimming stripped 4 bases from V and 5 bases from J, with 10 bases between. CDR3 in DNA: TGTGCCAGCAGCCACACTCAGCACGAGCAGTACTTC. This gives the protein CASSHTQHEQYF. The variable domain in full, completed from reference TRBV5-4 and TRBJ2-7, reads ETGVTQSPTHLIKTRGQQVTLRCSSQSGHNTVSWYQQALGQGPQFIFQYYREEENGRGNFPPRFSGLQFPNYSSELNVNALELDDSALYLCASSHTQHEQYFGPGTRLTVT.

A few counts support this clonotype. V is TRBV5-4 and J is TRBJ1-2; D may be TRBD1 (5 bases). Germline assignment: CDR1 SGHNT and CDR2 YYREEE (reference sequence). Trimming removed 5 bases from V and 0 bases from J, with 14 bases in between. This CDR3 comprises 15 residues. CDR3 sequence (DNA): TGTGCCAGCAGTACAGGTGCTTCCACTAACTATGGCTACACCTTC. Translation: CASSTGASTNYGYTF.

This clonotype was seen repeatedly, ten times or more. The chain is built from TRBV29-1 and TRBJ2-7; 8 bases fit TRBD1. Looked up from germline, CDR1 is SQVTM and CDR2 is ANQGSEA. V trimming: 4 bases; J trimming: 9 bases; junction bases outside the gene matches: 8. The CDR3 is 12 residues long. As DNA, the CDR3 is TGCAGCGTTGGGCAGGGGGCGCTCGGGCAGTACTTC. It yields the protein CSVGQGALGQYF.

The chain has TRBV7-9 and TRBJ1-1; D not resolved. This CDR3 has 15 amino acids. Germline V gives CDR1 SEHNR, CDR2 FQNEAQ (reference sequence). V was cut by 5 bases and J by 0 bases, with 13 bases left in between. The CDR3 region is CASSPTPSMNTEAFF. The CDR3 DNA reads TGTGCCAGCAGCCCCACCCCCTCTATGAACACTGAAGCTTTCTTT.

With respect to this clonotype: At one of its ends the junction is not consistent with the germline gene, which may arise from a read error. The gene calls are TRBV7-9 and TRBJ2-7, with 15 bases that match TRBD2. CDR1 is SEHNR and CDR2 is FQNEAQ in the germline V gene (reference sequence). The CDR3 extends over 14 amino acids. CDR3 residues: CASSLGTSGGAENF. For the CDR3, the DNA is TGTGCCAGCAGCTTAGGGACTAGCGGGGGGGCCGAGAACTTC.

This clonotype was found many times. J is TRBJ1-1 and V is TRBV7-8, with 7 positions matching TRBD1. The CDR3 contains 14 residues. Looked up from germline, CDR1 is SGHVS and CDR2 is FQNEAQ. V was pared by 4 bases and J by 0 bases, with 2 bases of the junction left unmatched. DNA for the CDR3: TGTGCCAGCAGCTCGACAGGGCTGAACACTGAAGCTTTCTTT. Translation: CASSSTGLNTEAFF.

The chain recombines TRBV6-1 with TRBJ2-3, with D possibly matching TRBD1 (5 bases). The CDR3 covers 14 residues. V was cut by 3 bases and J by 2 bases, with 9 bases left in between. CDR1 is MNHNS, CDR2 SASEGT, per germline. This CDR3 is CASSDPDNTDTQYF. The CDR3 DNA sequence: TGTGCCAGCAGTGATCCGGACAACACAGATACGCAGTATTTT.

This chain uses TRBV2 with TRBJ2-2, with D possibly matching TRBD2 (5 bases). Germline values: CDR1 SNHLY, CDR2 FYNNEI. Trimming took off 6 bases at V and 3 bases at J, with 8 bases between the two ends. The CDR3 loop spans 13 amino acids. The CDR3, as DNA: TGTGCCAGCAGGCGGGCTTACACCGGGGAGCTGTTTTTT. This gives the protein CASRRAYTGELFF.

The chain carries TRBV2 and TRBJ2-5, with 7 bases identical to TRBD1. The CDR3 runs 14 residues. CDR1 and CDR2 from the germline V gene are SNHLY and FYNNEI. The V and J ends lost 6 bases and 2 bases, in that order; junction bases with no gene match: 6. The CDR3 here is CASSETGFQETQYF. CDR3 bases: TGTGCCAGCAGCGAGACAGGGTTTCAAGAGACCCAGTACTTC.

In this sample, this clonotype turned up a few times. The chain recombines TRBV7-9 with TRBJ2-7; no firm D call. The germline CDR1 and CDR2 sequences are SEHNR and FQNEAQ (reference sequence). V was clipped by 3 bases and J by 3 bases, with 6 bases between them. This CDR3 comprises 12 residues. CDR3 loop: CASSFVNYEQYF. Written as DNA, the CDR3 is TGTGCCAGCAGCTTTGTGAACTACGAGCAGTACTTC.

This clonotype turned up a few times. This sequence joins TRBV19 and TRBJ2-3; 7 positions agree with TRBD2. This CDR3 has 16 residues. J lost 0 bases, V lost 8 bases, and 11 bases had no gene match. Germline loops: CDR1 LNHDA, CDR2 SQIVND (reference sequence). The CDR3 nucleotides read TGTGCCAGTTCTCGCGGGGGACTACCTAGCACAGATACGCAGTATTTT. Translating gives CASSRGGLPSTDTQYF.

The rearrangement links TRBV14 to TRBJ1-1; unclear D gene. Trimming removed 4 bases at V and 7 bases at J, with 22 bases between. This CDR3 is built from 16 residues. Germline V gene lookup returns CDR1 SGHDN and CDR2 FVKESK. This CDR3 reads CASSPLGVAIGDEAFF. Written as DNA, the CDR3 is TGTGCCAGCAGCCCCCTTGGGGTTGCGATAGGCGATGAAGCTTTCTTT.

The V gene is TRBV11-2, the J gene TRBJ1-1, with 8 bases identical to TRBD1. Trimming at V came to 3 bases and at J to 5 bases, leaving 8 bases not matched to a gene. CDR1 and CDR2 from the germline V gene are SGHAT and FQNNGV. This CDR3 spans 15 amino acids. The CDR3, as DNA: TGTGCCAGCAGCTTGATTCGGACAGGGTTTACTGAAGCTTTCTTT. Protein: CASSLIRTGFTEAFF.

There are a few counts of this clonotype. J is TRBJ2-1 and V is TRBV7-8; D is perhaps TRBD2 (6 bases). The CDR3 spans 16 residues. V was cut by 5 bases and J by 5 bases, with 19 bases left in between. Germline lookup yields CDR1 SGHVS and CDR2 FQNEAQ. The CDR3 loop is CASSLQSLGEDNEQFF. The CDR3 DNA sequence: TGTGCCAGCAGCCTTCAGAGCCTAGGGGAGGACAATGAGCAGTTCTTC.

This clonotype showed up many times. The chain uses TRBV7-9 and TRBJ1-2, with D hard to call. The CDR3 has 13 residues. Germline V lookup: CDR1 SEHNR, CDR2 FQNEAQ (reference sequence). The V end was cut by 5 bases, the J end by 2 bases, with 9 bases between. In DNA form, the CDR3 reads TGTGCCAGCAGCCAAGCGGGGAACTATGGCTACACCTTC. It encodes CASSQAGNYGYTF.

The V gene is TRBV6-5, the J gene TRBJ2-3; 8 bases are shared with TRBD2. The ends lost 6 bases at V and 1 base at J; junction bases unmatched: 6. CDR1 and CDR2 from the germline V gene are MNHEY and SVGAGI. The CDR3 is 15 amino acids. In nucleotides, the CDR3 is TGTGCCAGCAGGGGACCCGGGGGGGGCACAGATACGCAGTATTTT. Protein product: CASRGPGGGTDTQYF.

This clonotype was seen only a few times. The CDR3 nucleotides are TGTGCCAGCAGGGGAGATTACACCGGGGAGCTGTTTTTT. It translates to CASRGDYTGELFF. The chain carries TRBV11-2 and TRBJ2-2, with D maybe TRBD2 (5 bases). The V end lost 6 bases, the J end lost 3 bases, and 8 bases lay between the germline ends. Germline CDR1 SGHAT, CDR2 FQNNGV. This CDR3 is 13 amino acids long.

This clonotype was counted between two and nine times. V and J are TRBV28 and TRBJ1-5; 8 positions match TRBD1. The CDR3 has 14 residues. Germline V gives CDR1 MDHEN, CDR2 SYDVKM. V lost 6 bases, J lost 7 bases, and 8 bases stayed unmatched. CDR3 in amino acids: CASRPGQGYQPQHF. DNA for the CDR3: TGTGCCAGCAGACCCGGACAGGGCTACCAGCCCCAGCATTTT.

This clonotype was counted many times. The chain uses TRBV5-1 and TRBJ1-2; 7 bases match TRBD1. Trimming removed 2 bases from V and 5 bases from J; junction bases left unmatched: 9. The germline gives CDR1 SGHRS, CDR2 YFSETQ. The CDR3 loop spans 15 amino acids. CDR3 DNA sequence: TGCGCCAGCAGCTTTACCGGGGACAGCCCTTATGGCTACACCTTC. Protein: CASSFTGDSPYGYTF. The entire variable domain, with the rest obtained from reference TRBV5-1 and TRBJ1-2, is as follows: KAGVTQTPRYLIKTRGQQVTLSCSPISGHRSVSWYQQTPGQGLQFLFEYFSETQRNKGNFPGRFSGRQFSNSRSEMNVSTLELGDSALYLCASSFTGDSPYGYTFGSGTRLTVV.